These 3 T cell receptor beta chains share one sample of origin, sequenced in a study of blood T cell repertoires in COVID-19. Repertoires were generated with immunoSEQ multiplex PCR, while TCRdb's copy carries only in-frame clones and drops some. The sample yields fewer than 110,000 clones, around 88% seen once. Specimen: peripheral blood. These receptors originate from a man aged 45 to 65 with active or convalescent COVID-19.

The chain couples TRBV19 to TRBJ2-1; 9 bases are a match to TRBD2. J lost 8 bases, V lost 6 bases, and 17 bases had no gene match. This CDR3 has 17 amino acids. In germline, CDR1 is LNHDA, CDR2 SQIVND (reference sequence). CDR3 amino acids: CASSPPVGLAGKYEQFF. CDR3 DNA: TGTGCCAGTAGCCCACCGGTGGGGCTAGCGGGGAAATATGAGCAGTTCTTC.

Written as DNA, the CDR3 is TGTGCCAGCACGGTGTACCAAGAGACCCAGTACTTC. This sequence encodes CASTVYQETQYF. The V call is TRBV2, the J call TRBJ2-5; D ambiguous. V was trimmed by 7 bases and J by 0 bases, leaving 6 bases between them. CDR3 length: 12 residues. Germline loops: CDR1 SNHLY, CDR2 FYNNEI.

This clone was recorded only once. The V call is TRBV9, the J call TRBJ1-2; 7 bases match TRBD1. After removal of 4 bases from V and 3 bases from J, the junction contained 6 bases not matched to a gene. CDR1 and CDR2 (germline): SGDLS, YYNGEE. The CDR3 sequence is 14 residues long. CDR3 amino acids: CASSSSQGYYGYTF. The CDR3 coding sequence is TGTGCCAGCAGCTCCTCACAGGGGTACTATGGCTACACCTTC.